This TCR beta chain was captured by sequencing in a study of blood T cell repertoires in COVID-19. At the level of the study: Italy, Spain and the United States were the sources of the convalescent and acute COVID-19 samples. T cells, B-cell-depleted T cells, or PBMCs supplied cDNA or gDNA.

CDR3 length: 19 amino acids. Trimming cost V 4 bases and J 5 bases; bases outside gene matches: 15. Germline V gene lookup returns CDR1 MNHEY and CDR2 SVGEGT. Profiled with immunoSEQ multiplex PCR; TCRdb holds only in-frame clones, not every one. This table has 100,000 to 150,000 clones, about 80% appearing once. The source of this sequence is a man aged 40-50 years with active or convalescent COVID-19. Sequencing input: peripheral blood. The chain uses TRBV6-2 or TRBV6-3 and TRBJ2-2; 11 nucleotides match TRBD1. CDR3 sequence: CASSFPAGQGAWRTGELFF. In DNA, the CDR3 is TGTGCCAGCAGTTTCCCCGCCGGACAGGGGGCATGGAGAACCGGGGAGCTGTTTTTT.